This section outlines one T cell receptor beta chain sequence together with its context. This sample stems from a study of blood T cell repertoires in COVID-19. The table came from immunoSEQ multiplex PCR; TCRdb's copy has only in-frame clones and leaves some out. The repertoire holds fewer than 350,000 clones, with around 90% as singletons. Trimming removed 4 bases from V and 5 bases from J; junction bases left unmatched: 2. The CDR3 has 12 residues. Cohorts were assigned according to the clinical history that participants reported. This clonotype was sampled from a woman aged 18 to 35 with acute COVID-19. The chain combines TRBV12-3 or TRBV12-4 with TRBJ2-7; 7 bases match TRBD2. Material for sequencing was PBMCs or T cells enriched from blood (not recorded which). As DNA, the CDR3 is TGTGCCAGCAGTTCAGCGGGGCACGAGCAGTACTTC. The encoded protein is CASSSAGHEQYF.